This T cell receptor beta chain was profiled in a study of T-cell memory formation after mild COVID-19. Turning to the study itself: There were largely donor-specific TCR clusters. Overall study results and limits: CD4+ contracting clones were found mainly in CM and EM, and CD8+ ones in EMRA. In pre-infection memory, a portion of responding clones appeared, which suggested that cross-reactive memory joined.

Comments on this clonotype: Its antigen is undetermined.

Germline CDR1 and CDR2: SQVTM and ANQGSEA. This CDR3 is built from 14 residues. Between the trimmed V and J ends, which lost 1 base and 4 bases, there was a span of 10 bases. Libraries for TCRalpha and TCRbeta carried sample barcodes and unique molecular identifiers via 5'RACE. MiXCR, run by TCRdb on the 5' RACE reads, gives a single entry per CDR3 protein. The sample contains roughly 240,000 distinct CDR3 sequences, around 15% of which appear only once. The receptor was isolated from a man between 18 and 35 years old who had mild COVID-19 (a few samples of this study predate the infection). Cell type and time point are not known. The specimen sequenced was PBMCs or a T cell subset sorted from them (not recorded which). The V gene is TRBV29-1, the J gene TRBJ2-2; maybe TRBD1 (5 bases). CDR3 in amino acids: CSVEVWQGTGELFF. CDR3 nucleotide sequence: TGCAGCGTTGAAGTGTGGCAGGGCACCGGGGAGCTGTTTTTT.